This TCR beta chain is from a study of blood T cell repertoires in COVID-19. Study context: COVID-19 samples, acute and convalescent, were from the United States, Italy and Spain.

V lost 8 bases to trimming and J lost 2 bases, with 5 bases between them. CDR1 is KGHDR and CDR2 is SFDVKD in the germline V gene. The CDR3 is made up of 11 amino acids. Assay: immunoSEQ multiplex PCR; the TCRdb copy retains only in-frame clones and omits some. The top ten clones hold about 4.8% of a sample with 210,000 or so clones, around nine tenths of them seen once. This TCR was recovered from a woman aged 35 to 49 with acute or convalescent COVID-19. The chain links TRBV24-1 to TRBJ1-2, with D maybe TRBD1 (5 bases). Sequenced sample: peripheral blood. The CDR3 DNA follows: TGTGCCACCACAGGGAACTATGGCTACACCTTC. It codes for CATTGNYGYTF.